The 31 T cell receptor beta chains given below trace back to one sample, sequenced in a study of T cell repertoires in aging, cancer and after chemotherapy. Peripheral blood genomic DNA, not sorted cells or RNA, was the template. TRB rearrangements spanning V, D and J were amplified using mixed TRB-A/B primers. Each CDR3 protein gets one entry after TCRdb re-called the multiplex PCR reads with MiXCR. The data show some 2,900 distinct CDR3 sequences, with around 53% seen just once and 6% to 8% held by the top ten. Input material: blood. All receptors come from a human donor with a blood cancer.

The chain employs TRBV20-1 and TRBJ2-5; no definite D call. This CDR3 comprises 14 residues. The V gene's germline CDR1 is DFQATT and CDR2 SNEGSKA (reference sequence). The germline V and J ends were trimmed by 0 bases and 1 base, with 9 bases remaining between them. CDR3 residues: CSARDRPPQETQYF. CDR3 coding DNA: TGCAGTGCTAGAGATCGCCCCCCCCAAGAGACCCAGTACTTC.

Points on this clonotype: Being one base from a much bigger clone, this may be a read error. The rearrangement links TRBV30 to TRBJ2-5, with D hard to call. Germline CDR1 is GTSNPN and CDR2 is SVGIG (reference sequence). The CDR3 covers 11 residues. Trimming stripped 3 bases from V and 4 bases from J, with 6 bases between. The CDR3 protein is CAWRRIETQYF. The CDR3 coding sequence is TGTGCCTGGAGACGCATAGAGACCCAGTACTTC.

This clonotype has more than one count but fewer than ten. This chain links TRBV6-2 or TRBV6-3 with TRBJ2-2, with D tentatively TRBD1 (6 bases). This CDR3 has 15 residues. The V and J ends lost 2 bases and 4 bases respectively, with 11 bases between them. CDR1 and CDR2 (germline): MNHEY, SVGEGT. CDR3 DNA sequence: TGTGCCAGCAGTTACGGGGGCTCCTTCACCGGGGAGCTGTTTTTT. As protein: CASSYGGSFTGELFF.

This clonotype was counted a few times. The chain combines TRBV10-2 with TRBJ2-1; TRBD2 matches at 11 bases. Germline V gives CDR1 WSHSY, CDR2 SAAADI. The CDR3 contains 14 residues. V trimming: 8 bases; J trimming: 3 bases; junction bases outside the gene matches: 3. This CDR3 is CASGTSGSYNEQFF. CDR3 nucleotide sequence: TGCGCCAGCGGTACTAGCGGGAGCTACAATGAGCAGTTCTTC.

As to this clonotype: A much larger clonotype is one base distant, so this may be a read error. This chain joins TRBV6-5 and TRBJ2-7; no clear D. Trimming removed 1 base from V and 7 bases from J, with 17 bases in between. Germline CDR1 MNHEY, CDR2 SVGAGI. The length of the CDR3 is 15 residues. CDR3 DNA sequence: TGTGCCAGCAGTTACTTCTCTGGTTCCTACAATGAGCAGTACTTC. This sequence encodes CASSYFSGSYNEQYF.

The DNA for the CDR3 is TGTGCCAGCAGTTTCTCCGGGACTAGCGGGAGGTACAATGAGCAGTTCTTC. This gives the protein CASSFSGTSGRYNEQFF. The rearrangement uses TRBV27 and TRBJ2-1; 15 bases are a match to TRBD2. The CDR3 consists of 17 residues. Per germline, CDR1 MNHEY and CDR2 SMNVEV (reference sequence). J gave up 4 bases and V 3 bases, and 4 bases lay outside the gene matches.

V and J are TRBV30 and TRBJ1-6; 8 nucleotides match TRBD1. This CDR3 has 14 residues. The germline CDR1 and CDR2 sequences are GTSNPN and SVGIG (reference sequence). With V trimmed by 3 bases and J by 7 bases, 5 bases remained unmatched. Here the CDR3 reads CAWRTTGANSPLHF. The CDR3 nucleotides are TGTGCCTGGAGGACGACAGGGGCGAATTCACCCCTCCACTTT.

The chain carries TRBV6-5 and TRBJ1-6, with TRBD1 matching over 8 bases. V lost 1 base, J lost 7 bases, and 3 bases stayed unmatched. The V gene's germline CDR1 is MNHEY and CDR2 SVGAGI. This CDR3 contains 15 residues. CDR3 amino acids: CASSYWQGANSPLHF. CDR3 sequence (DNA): TGTGCCAGCAGTTACTGGCAGGGGGCGAATTCACCCCTCCACTTT.

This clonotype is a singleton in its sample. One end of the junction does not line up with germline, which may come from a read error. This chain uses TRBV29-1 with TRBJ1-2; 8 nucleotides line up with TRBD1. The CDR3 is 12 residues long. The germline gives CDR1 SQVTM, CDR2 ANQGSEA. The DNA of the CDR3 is TGCAGCGTTGGGGACAGGTCCTATGGATACACCTTC. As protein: CSVGDRSYGYTF. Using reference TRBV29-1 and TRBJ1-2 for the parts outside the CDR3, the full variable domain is SAVISQKPSRDICQRGTSLTIQCQVDSQVTMMFWYRQQPGQSLTLIATANQGSEATYESGFVIDKFPISRPNLTFSTLTVSNMSPEDSSIYLCSVGDRSYGYTFGSGTRLTVV.

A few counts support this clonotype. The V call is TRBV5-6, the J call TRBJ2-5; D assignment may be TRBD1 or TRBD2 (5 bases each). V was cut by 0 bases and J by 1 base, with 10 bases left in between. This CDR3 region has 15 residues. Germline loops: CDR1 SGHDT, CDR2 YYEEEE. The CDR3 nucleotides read TGTGCCAGCAGCTTGGCGCCAGGGAGCCAAGAGACCCAGTACTTC. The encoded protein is CASSLAPGSQETQYF.

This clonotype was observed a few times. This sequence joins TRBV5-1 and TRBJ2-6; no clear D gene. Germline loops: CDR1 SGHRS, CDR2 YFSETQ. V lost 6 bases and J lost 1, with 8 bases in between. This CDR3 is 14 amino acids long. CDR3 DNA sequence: TGCGCCAGCAACAACGGGTCTGGGGCCAACGTCCTGACTTTC. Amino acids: CASNNGSGANVLTF.

CDR3 nucleotides: TGTGCCAGCAGCTTACCCGGGACTAGGGACACCGGGGAGCTGTTTTTT. This translates into CASSLPGTRDTGELFF. This sequence joins TRBV7-6 and TRBJ2-2; 8 positions match TRBD2. Germline V lookup: CDR1 SGHVS, CDR2 FNYEAQ. The trim removed 2 bases at V and 3 bases at J, leaving 5 bases unmatched. The CDR3 length is 16 residues.

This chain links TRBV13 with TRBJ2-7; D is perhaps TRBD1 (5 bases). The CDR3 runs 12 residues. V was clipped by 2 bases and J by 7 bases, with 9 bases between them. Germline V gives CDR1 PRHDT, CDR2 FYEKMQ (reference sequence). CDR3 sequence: CASSLFPGEQYF. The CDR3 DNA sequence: TGTGCCAGCAGCTTATTCCCAGGGGAGCAGTACTTC.

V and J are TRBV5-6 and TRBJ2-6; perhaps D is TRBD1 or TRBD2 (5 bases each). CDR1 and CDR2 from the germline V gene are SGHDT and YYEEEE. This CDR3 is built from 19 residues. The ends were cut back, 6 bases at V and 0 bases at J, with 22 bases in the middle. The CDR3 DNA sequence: TGTGCCAGCACCGAAAAAGGCGGCATCGGGACCTCTGGGGCCAACGTCCTGACTTTC. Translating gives CASTEKGGIGTSGANVLTF.

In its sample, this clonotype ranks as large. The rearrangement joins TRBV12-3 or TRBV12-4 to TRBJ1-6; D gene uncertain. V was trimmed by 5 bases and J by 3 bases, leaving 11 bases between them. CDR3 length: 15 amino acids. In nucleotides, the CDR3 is TGTGCCAGCAGTACCCGACGGAACTATAATTCACCCCTCCACTTT. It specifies CASSTRRNYNSPLHF.

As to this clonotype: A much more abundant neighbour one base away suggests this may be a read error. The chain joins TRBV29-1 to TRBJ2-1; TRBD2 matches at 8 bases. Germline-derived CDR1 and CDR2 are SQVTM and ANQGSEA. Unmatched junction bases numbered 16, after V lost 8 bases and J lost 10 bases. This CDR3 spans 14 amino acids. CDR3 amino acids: CSSGGAILGEEQFF. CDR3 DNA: TGCAGCTCGGGGGGGGCCATCCTAGGCGAAGAGCAGTTCTTC.

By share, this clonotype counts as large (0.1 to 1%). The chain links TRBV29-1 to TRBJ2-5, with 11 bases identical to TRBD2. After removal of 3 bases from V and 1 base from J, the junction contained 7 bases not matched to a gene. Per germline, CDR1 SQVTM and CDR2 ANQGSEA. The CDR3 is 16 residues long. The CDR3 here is CSVDGVAGGPQETQYF. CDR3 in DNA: TGCAGCGTTGACGGGGTAGCGGGGGGGCCCCAAGAGACCCAGTACTTC.

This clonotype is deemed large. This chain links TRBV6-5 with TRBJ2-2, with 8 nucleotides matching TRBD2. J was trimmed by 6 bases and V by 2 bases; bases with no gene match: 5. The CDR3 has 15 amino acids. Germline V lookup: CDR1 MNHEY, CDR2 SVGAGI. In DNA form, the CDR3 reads TGTGCCAGCAGTTACCGGGCGGGAGGTGCCGGGGAGCTGTTTTTT. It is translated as CASSYRAGGAGELFF.

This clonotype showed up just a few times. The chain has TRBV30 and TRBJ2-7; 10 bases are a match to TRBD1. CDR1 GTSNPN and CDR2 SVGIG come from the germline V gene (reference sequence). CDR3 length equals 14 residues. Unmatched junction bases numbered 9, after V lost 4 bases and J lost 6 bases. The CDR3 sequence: CAWITGTGVAEQYF. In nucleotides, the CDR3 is TGTGCCTGGATTACCGGGACAGGGGTAGCCGAGCAGTACTTC.

CDR3: CASAESRAGTQYF. The CDR3 DNA sequence: TGTGCCAGCGCCGAGAGTAGAGCGGGGACCCAGTACTTC. The chain joins TRBV6-5 to TRBJ2-5; D might be TRBD2 (6 bases). CDR1 is MNHEY, CDR2 SVGAGI, per germline. The CDR3 has 13 residues. Trimming took off 8 bases at V and 7 bases at J, with 17 bases between the two ends.

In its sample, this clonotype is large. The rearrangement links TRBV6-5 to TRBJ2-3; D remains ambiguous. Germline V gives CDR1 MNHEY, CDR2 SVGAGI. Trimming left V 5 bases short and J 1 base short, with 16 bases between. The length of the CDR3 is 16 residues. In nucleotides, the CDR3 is TGTGCCAGCAGTCCCAGCCAGGTGCTCCGCACAGATACGCAGTATTTT. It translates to CASSPSQVLRTDTQYF.

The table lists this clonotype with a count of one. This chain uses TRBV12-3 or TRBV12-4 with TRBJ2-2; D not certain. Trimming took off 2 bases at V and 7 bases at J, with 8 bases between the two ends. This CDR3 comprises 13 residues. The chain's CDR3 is CASSLMESGELFF. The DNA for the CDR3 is TGTGCCAGCAGTTTAATGGAGAGCGGGGAGCTGTTTTTT.

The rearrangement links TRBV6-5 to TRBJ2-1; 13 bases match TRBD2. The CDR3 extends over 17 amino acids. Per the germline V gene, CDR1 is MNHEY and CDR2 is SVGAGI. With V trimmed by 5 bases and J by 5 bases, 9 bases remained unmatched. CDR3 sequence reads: CASSLFPGLAGDNEQFF. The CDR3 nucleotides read TGTGCCAGCAGTCTCTTTCCCGGACTAGCGGGGGACAATGAGCAGTTCTTC.

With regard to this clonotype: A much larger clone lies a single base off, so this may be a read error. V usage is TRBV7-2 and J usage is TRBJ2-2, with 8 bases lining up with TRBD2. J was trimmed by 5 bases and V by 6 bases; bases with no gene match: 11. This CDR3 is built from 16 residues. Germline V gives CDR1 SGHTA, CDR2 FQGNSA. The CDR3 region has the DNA TGTGCCAGCAGTTGTCTTGCGGGGGGTCGGACCGGGGAGCTGTTTTTT. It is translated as CASSCLAGGRTGELFF.

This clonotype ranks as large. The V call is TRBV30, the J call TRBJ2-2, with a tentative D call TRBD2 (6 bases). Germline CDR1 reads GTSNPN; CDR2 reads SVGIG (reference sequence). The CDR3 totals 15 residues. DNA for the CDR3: TGTGCTCGGGGGATTGGATCGGCGAGCCGCGGGTACCTGTTTTTT. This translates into CARGIGSASRGYLFF.

The CDR3 nucleotides are TGTGCCTGGAGTTGGGGACATCCGAACACTGAAGCTTTCTTT. Encoded protein: CAWSWGHPNTEAFF. The V gene is TRBV30, the J gene TRBJ1-1; weak D call: TRBD1 (6 bases). CDR1 and CDR2 from the germline V gene are GTSNPN and SVGIG (reference sequence). V was pared by 2 bases and J by 1 base, with 11 bases between. This CDR3 spans 14 amino acids.

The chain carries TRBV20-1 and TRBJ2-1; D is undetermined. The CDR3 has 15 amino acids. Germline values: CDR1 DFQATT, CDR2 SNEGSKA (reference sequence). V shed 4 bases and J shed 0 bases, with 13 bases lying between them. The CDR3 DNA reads TGCAGTGCTAACAGCTATTTTAGCTCCTACAATGAGCAGTTCTTC. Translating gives CSANSYFSSYNEQFF.

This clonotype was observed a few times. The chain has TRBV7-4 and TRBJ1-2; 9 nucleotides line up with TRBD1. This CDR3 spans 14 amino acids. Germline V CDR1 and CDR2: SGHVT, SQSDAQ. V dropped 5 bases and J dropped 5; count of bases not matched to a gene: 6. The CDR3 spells CASSHRGLGYGYTF. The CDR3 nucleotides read TGTGCCAGCAGCCACAGGGGGCTCGGTTATGGCTACACCTTC. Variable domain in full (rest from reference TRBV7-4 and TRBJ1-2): GAGVSQSPRYKVAKRGRDVALRCDSISGHVTLYWYRQTLGQGSEVLTYSQSDAQRDKSGRPSGRFSAERPERSVSTLKIQRTEQGDSAVYLCASSHRGLGYGYTFGSGTRLTVV.

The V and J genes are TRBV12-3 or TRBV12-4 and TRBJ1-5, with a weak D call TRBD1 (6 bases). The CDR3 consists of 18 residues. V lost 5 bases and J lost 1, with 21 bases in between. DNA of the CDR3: TGTGCCAGCAGTCCAGAGCCGGGACAATGGACGAGCAATCAGCCCCAGCATTTT. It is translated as CASSPEPGQWTSNQPQHF.

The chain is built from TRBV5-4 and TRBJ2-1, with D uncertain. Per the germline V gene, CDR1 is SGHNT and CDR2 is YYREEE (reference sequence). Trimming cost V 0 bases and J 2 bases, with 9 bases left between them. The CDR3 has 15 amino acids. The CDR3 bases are TGTGCCAGCAGCTTGGAGGGTATCACCTACAATGAGCAGTTCTTC. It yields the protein CASSLEGITYNEQFF.

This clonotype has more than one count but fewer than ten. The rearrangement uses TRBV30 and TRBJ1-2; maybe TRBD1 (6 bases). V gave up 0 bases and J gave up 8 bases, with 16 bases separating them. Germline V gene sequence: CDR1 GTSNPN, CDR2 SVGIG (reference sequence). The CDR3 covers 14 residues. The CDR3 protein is CAWSVLQGQRGYTF. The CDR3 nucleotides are TGTGCCTGGAGTGTACTGCAGGGGCAACGAGGCTACACCTTC.